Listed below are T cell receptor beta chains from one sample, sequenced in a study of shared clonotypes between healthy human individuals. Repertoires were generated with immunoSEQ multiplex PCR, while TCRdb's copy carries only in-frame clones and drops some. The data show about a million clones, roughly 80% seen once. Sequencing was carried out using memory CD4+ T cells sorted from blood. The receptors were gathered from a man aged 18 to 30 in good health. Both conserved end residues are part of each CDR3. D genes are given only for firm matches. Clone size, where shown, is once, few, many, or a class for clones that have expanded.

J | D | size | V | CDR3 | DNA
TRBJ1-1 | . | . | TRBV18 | CASSPLLADTEAFF | TGTGCCAGCTCACCTCTACTAGCTGACACTGAAGCTTTCTTT
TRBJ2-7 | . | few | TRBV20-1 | CSGGDSYEQYF | TGCAGTGGCGGGGATTCGTACGAGCAGTACTTC
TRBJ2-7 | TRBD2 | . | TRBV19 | CASSTTSGSYEQYF | TGTGCCAGTAGTACGACTAGCGGGTCCTACGAGCAGTACTTC
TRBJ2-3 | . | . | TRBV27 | CASSLGGGLTDTQYF | TGTGCCAGCAGTTTAGGAGGGGGCCTTACAGATACGCAGTATTTT
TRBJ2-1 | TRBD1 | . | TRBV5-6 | CASRLGQGTIEQFF | TGTGCCAGCAGGCTAGGACAGGGGACTATCGAGCAGTTCTTC
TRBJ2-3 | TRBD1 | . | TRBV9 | CASSGQGLRTDTQYF | TGTGCCAGCAGCGGACAGGGTCTTCGCACAGATACGCAGTATTTT
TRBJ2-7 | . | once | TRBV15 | CATSRDITYEQYF | TGTGCCACCAGCAGGGACATTACCTACGAGCAGTACTTC
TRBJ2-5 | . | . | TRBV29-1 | CSGGQGPKETQYF | TGCAGCGGCGGACAAGGACCAAAAGAGACCCAGTACTTC
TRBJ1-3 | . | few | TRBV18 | CASSPRDGPGNTIYF | TGTGCCAGCTCACCACGGGACGGCCCTGGAAACACCATATATTTT
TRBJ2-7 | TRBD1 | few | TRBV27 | CASSSLGTGGYSYEQYF | TGTGCCAGCAGTTCCCTCGGGACAGGGGGGTACTCCTACGAGCAGTACTTC
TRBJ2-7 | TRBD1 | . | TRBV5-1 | CASSPGQVTTYEQYF | TGCGCCAGCAGCCCAGGACAGGTAACCACCTACGAGCAGTACTTC
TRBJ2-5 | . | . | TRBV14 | CATATGRGETQYF | TGTGCCACCGCGACAGGGAGGGGAGAGACCCAGTACTTC
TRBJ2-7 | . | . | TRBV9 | CASSVSPRGGREEQYF | TGTGCCAGCAGCGTATCCCCCCGTGGCGGACGGGAGGAGCAGTACTTC
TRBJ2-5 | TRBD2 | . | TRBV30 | CAWSLGTSGRAETQYF | TGTGCCTGGAGTCTAGGGACTAGCGGGAGAGCGGAGACCCAGTACTTC
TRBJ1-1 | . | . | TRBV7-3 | CASSAQMNTEAFF | TGTGCCAGCAGCGCACAAATGAACACTGAAGCTTTCTTT
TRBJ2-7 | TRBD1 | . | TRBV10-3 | CATLTGAYEQYF | TGTGCCACCCTGACAGGGGCCTACGAGCAGTACTTC
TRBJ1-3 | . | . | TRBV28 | CASTEGQRTGNTIYF | TGTGCCAGCACTGAAGGACAGAGGACTGGAAACACCATATATTTT
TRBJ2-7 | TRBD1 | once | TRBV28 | CASSLGWTGGDEQYF | TGTGCCAGCAGTTTAGGTTGGACAGGGGGCGACGAGCAGTACTTC
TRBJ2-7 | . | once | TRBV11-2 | CASSQGPRHEQYF | TGTGCCAGCAGCCAGGGGCCGAGACACGAGCAGTACTTC
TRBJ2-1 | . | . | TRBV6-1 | CASSEGVVQFF | TGTGCCAGCAGTGAAGGGGTGGTGCAGTTCTTC